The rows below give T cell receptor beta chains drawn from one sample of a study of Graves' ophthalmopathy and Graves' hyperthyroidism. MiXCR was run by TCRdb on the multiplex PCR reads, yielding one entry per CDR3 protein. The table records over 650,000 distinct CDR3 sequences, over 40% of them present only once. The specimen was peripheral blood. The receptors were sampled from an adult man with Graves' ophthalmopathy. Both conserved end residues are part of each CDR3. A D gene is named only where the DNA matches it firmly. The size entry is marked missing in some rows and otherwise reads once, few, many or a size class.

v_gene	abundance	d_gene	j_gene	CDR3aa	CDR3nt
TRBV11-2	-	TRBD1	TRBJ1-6	CASSRGTGGWNSPLHF	TGTGCCAGCAGCCGAGGGACAGGGGGCTGGAATTCACCCCTCCACTTT
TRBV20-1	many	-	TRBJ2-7	CSAVGLQSYEQYF	TGCAGTGCCGTAGGGTTGCAGTCCTACGAGCAGTACTTC
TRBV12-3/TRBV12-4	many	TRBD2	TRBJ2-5	CAPPFRGTSGRETQYF	TGTGCCCCCCCGTTTAGGGGGACTAGCGGGCGGGAGACCCAGTACTTC
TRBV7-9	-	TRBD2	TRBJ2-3	CASSLVGSGRGTQYF	TGTGCCAGCAGCTTAGTGGGTAGCGGGAGAGGGACGCAGTATTTT
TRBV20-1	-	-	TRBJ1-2	CSALKGGRLDGYTF	TGCAGTGCCCTTAAGGGGGGGCGTCTTGATGGCTACACCTTC
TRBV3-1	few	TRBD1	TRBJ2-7	CASRLTGGGYEQYF	TGTGCCAGCAGGCTAACAGGGGGTGGATACGAGCAGTACTTC
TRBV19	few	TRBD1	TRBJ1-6	CASSPRTGQENSPLHF	TGTGCCAGTAGTCCCAGGACAGGCCAGGAGAATTCACCCCTCCACTTT
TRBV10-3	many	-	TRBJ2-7	CAINPGDGYEQYF	TGTGCCATCAACCCCGGGGATGGCTACGAGCAGTACTTC
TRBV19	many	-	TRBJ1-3	CASIDRLSGNTIYF	TGTGCCAGTATCGACAGACTCTCTGGAAACACCATATATTTT
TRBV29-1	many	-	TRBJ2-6	CSVDGWVGTSDSGANVLTF	TGCAGCGTTGACGGTTGGGTGGGGACCTCTGATTCTGGGGCCAACGTCCTGACTTTC
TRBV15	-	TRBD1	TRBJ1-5	CATSSQSGQVVQPQHF	TGTGCCACCAGCAGCCAATCGGGACAGGTCGTACAGCCCCAGCATTTT
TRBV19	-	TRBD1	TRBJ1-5	CASSGGTGGRSPQHF	TGTGCCAGTAGTGGCGGGACAGGGGGTCGATCACCCCAGCATTTT
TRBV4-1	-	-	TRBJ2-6	CASSQGYTGANVLTF	TGCGCCAGCAGCCAAGGATATACTGGGGCCAACGTCCTGACTTTC
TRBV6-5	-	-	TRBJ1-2	CASSYSMGAGYTF	TGTGCCAGCAGTTACTCGATGGGGGCTGGCTACACCTTC
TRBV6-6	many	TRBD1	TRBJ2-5	CATKGQGKETQYF	TGTGCCACCAAGGGACAGGGGAAGGAGACCCAGTACTTC
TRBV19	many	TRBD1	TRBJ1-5	CAITGDRVGNQPQHF	TGTGCCATAACCGGCGACAGGGTAGGCAATCAGCCCCAGCATTTT
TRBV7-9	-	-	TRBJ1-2	CASSPGTNTF	TGTGCCAGCAGCCCCGGGACAAACACCTTC
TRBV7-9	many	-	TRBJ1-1	CASRPSGGRADTEAFF	TGTGCCAGCAGACCGAGTGGGGGCAGGGCTGACACTGAAGCTTTCTTT
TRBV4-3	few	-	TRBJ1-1	CASSQDGYTYSNLNTEAFF	TGCGCCAGCAGCCAAGATGGCTACACATATTCAAATCTGAACACTGAAGCTTTCTTT
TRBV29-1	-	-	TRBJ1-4	CSPVGAVGEKLFF	TGCAGCCCAGTCGGGGCCGTGGGGGAAAAACTGTTTTTT
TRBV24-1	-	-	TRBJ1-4	CAATTHRGATNEKLFF	TGTGCCGCCACAACGCATAGGGGAGCCACTAATGAAAAACTGTTTTTT
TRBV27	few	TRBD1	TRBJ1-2	CASRQTRTGSTYGYTF	TGTGCCAGCAGACAAACTAGGACAGGGAGTACCTATGGCTACACCTTC
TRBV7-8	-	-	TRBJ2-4	CASSRGRLNGNIQYF	TGTGCCAGCAGCCGGGGGAGGCTGAATGGAAACATTCAGTACTTC
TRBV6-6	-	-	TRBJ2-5	CASRHRETQYF	TGTGCCAGCAGACACCGAGAGACCCAGTACTTC
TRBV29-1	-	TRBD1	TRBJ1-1	CSSRGGRTEAFF	TGCAGCTCCAGGGGGGGGAGGACTGAAGCTTTCTTT
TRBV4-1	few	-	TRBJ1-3	CASSQGMGGGSGNTIYF	TGCGCCAGCAGCCAAGGAATGGGAGGGGGAAGTGGAAACACCATATATTTT
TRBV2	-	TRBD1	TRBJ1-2	CASRDRVYGYTF	TGTGCCAGCAGGGACAGGGTGTATGGCTACACCTTC
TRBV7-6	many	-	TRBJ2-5	CASSPSVGGETQYF	TGTGCCAGCAGCCCCAGCGTGGGGGGAGAGACCCAGTACTTC
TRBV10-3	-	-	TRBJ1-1	CASSSHPGIEAFF	TGTGCCAGCAGTTCCCACCCGGGAATAGAAGCTTTCTTT
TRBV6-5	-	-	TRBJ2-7	CASRTLLCYEQYF	TGTGCCAGCCGCACCTTATTATGTTACGAGCAGTACTTC
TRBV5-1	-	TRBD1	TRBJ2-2	CASSLTGTGWTGELFF	TGTGCCAGCAGCCTAACCGGGACAGGTTGGACCGGGGAGCTGTTTTTT
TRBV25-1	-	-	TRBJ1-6	CASRRVYDLPLHF	TGTGCCAGCAGACGCGTATATGACCTACCCCTCCACTTT
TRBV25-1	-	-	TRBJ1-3	CASSRTGASGNTIYF	TGTGCCAGCAGCAGAACAGGAGCCTCTGGAAACACCATATATTTT